The clone carrying this TCR beta chain was detected many times. Its antigen is still unknown. Specified time point: patch test 1, 2 weeks after DPC sensitization. Treatment given: therapeutic diphenylcyclopropenone sensitization with weekly scalp DPC. Researchers extracted total RNA from unfractionated whole blood. Phlebotomy was performed prior to application of every patch test. TCRdb called the RACE reads again in MiXCR, with one record for every CDR3 protein. The data contain 40,000 to 50,000 distinct CDR3 sequences, 3% to 4% of them singletons. Germline CDR1 and CDR2: WNHNN and SYGVQD (reference sequence). The CDR3 loop spans 13 amino acids. Germline trimming cut 5 bases from V and 9 bases from J; bases unmatched to any gene: 5. The data were obtained in a study of human T cells and chemical hapten exposure. Overall study context: Patch tests of 0.01% DPC on the upper back were read at 6 days. Study-level findings and limits: The study found that PT1 expanded TCR counts correlated positively with patch test score.

This clonotype was sampled from a man between 50 and 59 years old with alopecia areata. Some clones in this sample may be carry-over from other donors' samples. V usage is TRBV10-1 and J usage is TRBJ2-1, with TRBD2 matching over 9 bases. The material sequenced was whole blood, taken in connection with sensitization to the hapten diphenylcyclopropenone (DPC). The DNA of the CDR3 is TGCGCCAGCAGTTTCGGGACTAGCACTGAGCAGTTCTTC. Its translation: CASSFGTSTEQFF.